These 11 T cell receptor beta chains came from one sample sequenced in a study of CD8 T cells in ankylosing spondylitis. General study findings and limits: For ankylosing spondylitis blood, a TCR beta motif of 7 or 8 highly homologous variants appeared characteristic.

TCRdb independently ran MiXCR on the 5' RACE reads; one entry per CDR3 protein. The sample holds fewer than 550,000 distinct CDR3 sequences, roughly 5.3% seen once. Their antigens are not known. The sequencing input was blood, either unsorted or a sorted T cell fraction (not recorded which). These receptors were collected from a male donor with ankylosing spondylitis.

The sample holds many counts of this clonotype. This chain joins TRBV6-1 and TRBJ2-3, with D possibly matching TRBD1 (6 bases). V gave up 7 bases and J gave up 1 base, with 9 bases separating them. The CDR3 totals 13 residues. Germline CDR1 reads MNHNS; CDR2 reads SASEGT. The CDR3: CASKRQGTDTQYF. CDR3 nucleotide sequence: TGTGCCAGCAAACGACAGGGCACAGATACGCAGTATTTT.

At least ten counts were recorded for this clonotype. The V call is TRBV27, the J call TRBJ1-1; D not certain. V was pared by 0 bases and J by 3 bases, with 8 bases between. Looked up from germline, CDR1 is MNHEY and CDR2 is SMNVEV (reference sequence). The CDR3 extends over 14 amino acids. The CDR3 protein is CASSLSGSHTEAFF. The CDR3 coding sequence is TGTGCCAGCAGTTTATCGGGCAGTCACACTGAAGCTTTCTTT.

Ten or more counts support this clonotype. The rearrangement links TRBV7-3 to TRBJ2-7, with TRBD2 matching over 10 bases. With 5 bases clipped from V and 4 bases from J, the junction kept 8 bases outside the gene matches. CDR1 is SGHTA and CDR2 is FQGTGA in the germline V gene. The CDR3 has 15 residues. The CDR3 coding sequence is TGTGCCAGCAGCACTTCAGCGGGGGGGGAATACGAGCAGTACTTC. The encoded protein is CASSTSAGGEYEQYF.

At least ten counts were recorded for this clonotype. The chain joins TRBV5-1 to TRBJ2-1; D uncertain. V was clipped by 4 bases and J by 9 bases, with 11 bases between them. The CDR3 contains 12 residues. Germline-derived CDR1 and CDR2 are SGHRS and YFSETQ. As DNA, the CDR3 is TGCGCCAGCAGCCGTAGTTGGAGTGAGCAGTTCTTC. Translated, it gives CASSRSWSEQFF.

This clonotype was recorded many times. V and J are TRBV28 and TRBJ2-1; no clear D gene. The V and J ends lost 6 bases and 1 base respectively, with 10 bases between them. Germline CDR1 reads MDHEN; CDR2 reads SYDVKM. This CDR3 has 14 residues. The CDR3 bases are TGTGCCAGCAGCGCCAGGTTTTCCTACAATGAGCAGTTCTTC. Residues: CASSARFSYNEQFF. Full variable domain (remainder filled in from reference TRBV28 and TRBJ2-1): DVKVTQSSRYLVKRTGEKVFLECVQDMDHENMFWYRQDPGLGLRLIYFSYDVKMKEKGDIPEGYSVSREKKERFSLILESASTNQTSMYLCASSARFSYNEQFFGPGTRLTVL.

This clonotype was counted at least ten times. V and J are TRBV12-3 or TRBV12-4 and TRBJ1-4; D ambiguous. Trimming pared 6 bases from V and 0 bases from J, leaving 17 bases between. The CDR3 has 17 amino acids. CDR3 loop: CASSPQRNPTTNEKLFF. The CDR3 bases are TGTGCCAGCAGCCCCCAGAGGAATCCCACAACTAATGAAAAACTGTTTTTT.

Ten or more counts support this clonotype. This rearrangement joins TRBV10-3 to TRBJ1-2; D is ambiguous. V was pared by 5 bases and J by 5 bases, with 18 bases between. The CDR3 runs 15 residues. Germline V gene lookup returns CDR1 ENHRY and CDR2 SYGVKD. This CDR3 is CAISSKAGEQYGYTF. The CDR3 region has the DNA TGTGCCATCAGTAGTAAGGCAGGTGAACAATATGGCTACACCTTC.

In nucleotides, the CDR3 is TGTGCCAGCAGCTCAGAATTCACCGGGGAGCTGTTTTTT. It specifies CASSSEFTGELFF. The chain links TRBV7-3 to TRBJ2-2; D is ambiguous. Germline V gene lookup returns CDR1 SGHTA and CDR2 FQGTGA. V lost 4 bases and J lost 4, with 7 bases in between. CDR3 size: 13 residues.

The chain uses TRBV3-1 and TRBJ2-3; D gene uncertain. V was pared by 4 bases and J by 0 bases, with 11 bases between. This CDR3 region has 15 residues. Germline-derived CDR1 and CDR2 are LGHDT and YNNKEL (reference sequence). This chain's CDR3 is CASSPRVLSTDTQYF. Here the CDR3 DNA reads TGTGCCAGCAGCCCTCGTGTACTGAGCACAGATACGCAGTATTTT.

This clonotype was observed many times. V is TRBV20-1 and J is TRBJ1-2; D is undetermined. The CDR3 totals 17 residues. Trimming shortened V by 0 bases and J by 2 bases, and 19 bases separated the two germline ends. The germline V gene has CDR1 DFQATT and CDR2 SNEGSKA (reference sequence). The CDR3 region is CSARDGYGVISNYGYTF. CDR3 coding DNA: TGCAGTGCTAGAGATGGCTACGGCGTGATCTCCAACTATGGCTACACCTTC.

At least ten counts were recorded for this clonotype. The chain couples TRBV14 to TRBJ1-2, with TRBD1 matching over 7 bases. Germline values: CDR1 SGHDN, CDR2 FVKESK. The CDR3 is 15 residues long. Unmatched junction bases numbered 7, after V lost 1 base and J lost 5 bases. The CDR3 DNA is TGTGCCAGCAGCCAAGCGCGACAGGGCCCATATGGCTACACCTTC. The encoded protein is CASSQARQGPYGYTF.